This T cell receptor (beta chain) was identified during a study of CD8 T cells in ankylosing spondylitis. Overall study findings and caveats: Reactive arthritis synovial fluid and blood were previously reported to contain some motif variants. A motif of 7 to 9 highly homologous TCR beta variants was seen as apparently characteristic of ankylosing spondylitis blood.

Germline assignment: CDR1 SGHDT and CDR2 YYEEEE. With 4 bases clipped from V and 1 base from J, the junction kept 4 bases outside the gene matches. The length of the CDR3 is 16 residues. The table lists this clonotype with a few counts. The target antigen is unknown. In making TCR beta libraries, quantitative 5'-RACE with molecular barcodes was used. TCRdb itself ran the 5' RACE reads through MiXCR, one entry per CDR3 protein. The sample includes over 600,000 distinct CDR3 sequences, around 19% of them seen just once. The chain employs TRBV5-6 and TRBJ2-5, with 13 bases that match TRBD2. This clonotype originated in a male donor with ankylosing spondylitis. Material for sequencing was blood, either unsorted or a sorted T cell fraction (not recorded which). For the CDR3, the DNA is TGTGCCAGCAGCCAGGGGACTAGCGGGACCCAAGAGACCCAGTACTTC. It codes for CASSQGTSGTQETQYF.